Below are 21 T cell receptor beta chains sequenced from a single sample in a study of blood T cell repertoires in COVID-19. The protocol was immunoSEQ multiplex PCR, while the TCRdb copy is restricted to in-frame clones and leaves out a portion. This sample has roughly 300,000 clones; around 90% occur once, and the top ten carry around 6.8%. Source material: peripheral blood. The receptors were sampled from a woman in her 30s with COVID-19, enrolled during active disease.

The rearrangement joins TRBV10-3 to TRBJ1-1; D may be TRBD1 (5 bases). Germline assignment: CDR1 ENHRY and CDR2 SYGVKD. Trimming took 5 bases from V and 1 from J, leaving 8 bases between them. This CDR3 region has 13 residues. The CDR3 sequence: CAISLQGNTEAFF. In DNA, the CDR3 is TGTGCCATCAGTCTTCAGGGGAACACTGAAGCTTTCTTT.

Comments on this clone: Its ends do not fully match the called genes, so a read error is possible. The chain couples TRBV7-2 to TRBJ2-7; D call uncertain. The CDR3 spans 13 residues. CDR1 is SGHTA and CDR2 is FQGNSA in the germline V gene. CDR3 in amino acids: CASSLFPHYEQCF. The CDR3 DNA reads TGTGCCAGCAGCTTATTCCCTCACTACGAGCAGTGCTTC.

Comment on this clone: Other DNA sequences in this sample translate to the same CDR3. The CDR3 DNA is TGCGCCAGCAGCCTGGGCACAGACTATGGCTACACCTTC. Amino acids: CASSLGTDYGYTF. The chain links TRBV5-1 to TRBJ1-2; the D is unclear. Germline values: CDR1 SGHRS, CDR2 YFSETQ. V shed 4 bases and J shed 3 bases, with 10 bases lying between them. The CDR3 is made up of 13 amino acids.

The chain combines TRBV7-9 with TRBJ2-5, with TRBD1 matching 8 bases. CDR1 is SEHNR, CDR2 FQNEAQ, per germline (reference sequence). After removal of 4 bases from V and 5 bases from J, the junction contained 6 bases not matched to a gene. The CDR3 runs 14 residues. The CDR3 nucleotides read TGTGCCAGCAGCTCCCAGGGGGCGGGGGAGACCCAGTACTTC. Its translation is CASSSQGAGETQYF.

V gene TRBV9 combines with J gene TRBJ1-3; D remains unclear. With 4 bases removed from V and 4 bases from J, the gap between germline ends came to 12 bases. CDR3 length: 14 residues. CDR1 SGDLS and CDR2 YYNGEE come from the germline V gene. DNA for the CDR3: TGTGCCAGCAGCCTCCAGATCAACGGAAACACCATATATTTT. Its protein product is CASSLQINGNTIYF.

The CDR3 spells CASRITSKPNTGELFF. For the CDR3, the DNA is TGTGCCAGCAGAATAACTAGCAAACCGAACACCGGGGAGCTGTTTTTT. V gene TRBV7-9 combines with J gene TRBJ2-2; D possibly corresponds to TRBD2 (6 bases). The germline CDR1 and CDR2 sequences are SEHNR and FQNEAQ (reference sequence). Between the trimmed V and J ends, which lost 6 bases and 0 bases, there was a span of 14 bases. The CDR3 extends over 16 amino acids.

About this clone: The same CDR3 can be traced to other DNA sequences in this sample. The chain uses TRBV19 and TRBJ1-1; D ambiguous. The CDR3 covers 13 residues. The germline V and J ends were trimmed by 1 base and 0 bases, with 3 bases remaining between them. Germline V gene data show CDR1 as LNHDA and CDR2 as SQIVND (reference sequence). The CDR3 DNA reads TGTGCCAGTAGTATAGCGGTGAACACTGAAGCTTTCTTT. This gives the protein CASSIAVNTEAFF.

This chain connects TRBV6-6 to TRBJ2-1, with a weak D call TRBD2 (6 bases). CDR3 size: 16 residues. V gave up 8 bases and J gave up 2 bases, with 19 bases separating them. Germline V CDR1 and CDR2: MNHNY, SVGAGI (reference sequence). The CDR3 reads CASGMLGGGAYNEQFF. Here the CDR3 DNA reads TGTGCCAGCGGGATGCTCGGGGGAGGCGCCTACAATGAGCAGTTCTTC.

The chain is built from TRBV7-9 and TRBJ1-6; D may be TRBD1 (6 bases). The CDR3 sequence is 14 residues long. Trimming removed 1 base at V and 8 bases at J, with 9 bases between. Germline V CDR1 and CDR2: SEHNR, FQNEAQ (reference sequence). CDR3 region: CASSLGGGYSPLHF. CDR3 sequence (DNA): TGTGCCAGCAGCTTAGGGGGGGGCTATTCACCCCTCCACTTT.

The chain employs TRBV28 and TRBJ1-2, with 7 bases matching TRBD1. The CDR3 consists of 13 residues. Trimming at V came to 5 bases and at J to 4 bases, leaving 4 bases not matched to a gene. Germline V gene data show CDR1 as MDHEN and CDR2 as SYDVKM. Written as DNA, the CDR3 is TGTGCCAGCAGTCTGACAGGGATCTATGGCTACACCTTC. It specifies CASSLTGIYGYTF.

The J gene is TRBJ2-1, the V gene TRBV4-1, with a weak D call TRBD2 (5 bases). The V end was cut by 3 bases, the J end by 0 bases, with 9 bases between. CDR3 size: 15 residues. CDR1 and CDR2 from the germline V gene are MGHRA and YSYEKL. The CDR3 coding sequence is TGCGCCAGCAGCCAGAGGGCGAGCTCCTACAATGAGCAGTTCTTC. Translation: CASSQRASSYNEQFF.

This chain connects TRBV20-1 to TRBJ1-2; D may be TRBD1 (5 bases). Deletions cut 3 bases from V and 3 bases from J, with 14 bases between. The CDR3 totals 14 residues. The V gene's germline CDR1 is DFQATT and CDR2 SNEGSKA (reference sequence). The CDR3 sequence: CSASTRRDYYGYTF. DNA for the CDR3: TGCAGTGCTAGTACTCGGAGGGACTACTATGGCTACACCTTC.

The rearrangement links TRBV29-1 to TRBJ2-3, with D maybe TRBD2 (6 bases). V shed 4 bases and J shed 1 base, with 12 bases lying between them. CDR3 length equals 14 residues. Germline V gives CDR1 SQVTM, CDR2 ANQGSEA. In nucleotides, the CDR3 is TGCAGCGTTGGAGGTGGCGGGGGCACAGATACGCAGTATTTT. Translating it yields CSVGGGGGTDTQYF.

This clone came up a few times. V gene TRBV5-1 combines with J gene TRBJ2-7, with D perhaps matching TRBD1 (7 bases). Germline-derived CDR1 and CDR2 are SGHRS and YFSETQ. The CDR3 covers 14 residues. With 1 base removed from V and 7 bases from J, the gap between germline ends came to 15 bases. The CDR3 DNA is TGCGCCAGCAGCTTGTACAGGGGAGGTGGGGAGCAGTACTTC. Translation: CASSLYRGGGEQYF.

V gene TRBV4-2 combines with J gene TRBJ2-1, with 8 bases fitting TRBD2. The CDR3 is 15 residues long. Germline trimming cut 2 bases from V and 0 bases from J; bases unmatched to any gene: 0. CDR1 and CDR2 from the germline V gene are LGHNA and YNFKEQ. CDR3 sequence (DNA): TGTGCCAGCAGCCAAAGCGGGAGCTCCTACAATGAGCAGTTCTTC. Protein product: CASSQSGSSYNEQFF.

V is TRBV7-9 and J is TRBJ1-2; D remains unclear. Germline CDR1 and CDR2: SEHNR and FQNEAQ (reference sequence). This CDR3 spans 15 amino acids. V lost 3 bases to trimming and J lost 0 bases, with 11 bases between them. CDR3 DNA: TGTGCCAGCAGCTTTCTTGTAATCCCTAACTATGGCTACACCTTC. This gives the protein CASSFLVIPNYGYTF.

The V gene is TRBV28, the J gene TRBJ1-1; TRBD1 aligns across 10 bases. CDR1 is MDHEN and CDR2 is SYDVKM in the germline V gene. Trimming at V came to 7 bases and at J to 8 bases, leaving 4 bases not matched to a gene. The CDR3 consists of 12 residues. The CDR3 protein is CASIVGQGEAFF. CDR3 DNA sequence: TGTGCCAGCATCGTGGGACAGGGGGAAGCTTTCTTT.

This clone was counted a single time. The CDR3 sequence: CASSFWTGSAGELFF. DNA of the CDR3: TGTGCCAGCAGCTTCTGGACAGGGTCGGCCGGGGAGCTGTTTTTT. The genes are TRBV7-9 and TRBJ2-2, with 8 bases that match TRBD1. The trim removed 3 bases at V and 6 bases at J, leaving 6 bases unmatched. There are 15 residues in the CDR3. Per germline, CDR1 SEHNR and CDR2 FQNEAQ (reference sequence).

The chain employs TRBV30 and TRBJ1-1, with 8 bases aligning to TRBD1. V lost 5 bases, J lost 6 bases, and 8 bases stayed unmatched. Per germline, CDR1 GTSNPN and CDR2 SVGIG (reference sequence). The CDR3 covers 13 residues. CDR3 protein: CAWSGQGGAEAFF. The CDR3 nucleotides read TGTGCCTGGTCTGGACAGGGAGGAGCTGAAGCTTTCTTT.

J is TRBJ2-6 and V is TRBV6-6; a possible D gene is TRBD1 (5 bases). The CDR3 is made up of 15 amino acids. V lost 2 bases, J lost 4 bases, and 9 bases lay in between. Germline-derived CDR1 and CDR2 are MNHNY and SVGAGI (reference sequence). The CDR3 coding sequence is TGTGCCAGCAGTTACAGGGGTACGGGGGCCAACGTCCTGACTTTC. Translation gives CASSYRGTGANVLTF.

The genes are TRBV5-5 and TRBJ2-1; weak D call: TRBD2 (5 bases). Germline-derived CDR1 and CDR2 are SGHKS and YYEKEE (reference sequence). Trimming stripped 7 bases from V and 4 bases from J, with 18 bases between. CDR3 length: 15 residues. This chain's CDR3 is CASGNGLAPYNEQFF. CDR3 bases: TGTGCCAGCGGCAATGGGCTAGCCCCTTACAATGAGCAGTTCTTC.